These 22 T cell receptor beta chains came from one sample sequenced in a study of identical twins. Each CDR3 protein gets one entry after TCRdb re-called the 5' RACE reads with MiXCR. The sample consists of roughly 1,500,000 distinct CDR3 sequences, about 32% of them appearing once. The sequenced material came from cord blood. These receptors all come from a newborn girl in good health.

This clonotype was counted between two and nine times. This chain joins TRBV7-9 and TRBJ1-1; D not certain. Trimming removed 5 bases from V and 7 bases from J, with 17 bases in between. The CDR3 runs to 14 residues. The germline CDR1 and CDR2 sequences are SEHNR and FQNEAQ (reference sequence). CDR3 protein: CASSPPWFRIEAFF. The DNA for the CDR3 is TGTGCCAGCAGCCCCCCCTGGTTTCGGATTGAAGCTTTCTTT.

This clonotype was seen only a few times. The V gene is TRBV28, the J gene TRBJ1-2; D remains unclear. This CDR3 is built from 12 residues. The germline CDR1 and CDR2 sequences are MDHEN and SYDVKM. Between the trimmed V and J ends, which lost 6 bases and 4 bases, there was a span of 9 bases. The CDR3 region is CASRALGYGYTF. In DNA form, the CDR3 reads TGTGCCAGCAGGGCCCTTGGCTATGGCTACACCTTC.

This rearrangement joins TRBV3-1 to TRBJ2-3; a possible D gene is TRBD2 (6 bases). The V and J ends lost 4 bases and 7 bases respectively, with 21 bases between them. This CDR3 region has 16 residues. Germline V gene lookup returns CDR1 LGHDT and CDR2 YNNKEL (reference sequence). CDR3 sequence (DNA): TGTGCCAGCAGCCCTCCGACTAGAAGTTGGGTATATACGCAGTATTTT. Translated: CASSPPTRSWVYTQYF.

This clonotype appeared a single time. The V and J genes are TRBV4-2 and TRBJ2-2, with 11 nucleotides matching TRBD2. The CDR3 sequence is 17 residues long. Germline trimming cut 7 bases from V and 1 base from J; bases unmatched to any gene: 8. Germline lookup yields CDR1 LGHNA and CDR2 YNFKEQ. CDR3: CASTASGGLKNTGELFF. As DNA, the CDR3 is TGTGCCAGCACAGCTAGCGGGGGGTTAAAGAACACCGGGGAGCTGTTTTTT.

This clonotype has at least ten counts. The V and J genes are TRBV7-9 and TRBJ2-1; D is unclear. The germline V and J ends were trimmed by 5 bases and 5 bases, with 16 bases remaining between them. CDR3 length: 15 amino acids. Germline V CDR1 and CDR2: SEHNR, FQNEAQ (reference sequence). The CDR3 DNA reads TGTGCCAGCAGCCGCGACAATCACCTCCACAATGAGCAGTTCTTC. Translating gives CASSRDNHLHNEQFF.

V usage is TRBV5-1 and J usage is TRBJ2-2; D unclear. The CDR3 is 16 amino acids. Looked up from germline, CDR1 is SGHRS and CDR2 is YFSETQ. V gave up 0 bases and J gave up 0 bases, with 9 bases separating them. This chain's CDR3 is CASSLALLANTGELFF. The CDR3 nucleotides read TGCGCCAGCAGCTTGGCCCTACTCGCGAACACCGGGGAGCTGTTTTTT.

This sequence joins TRBV11-2 and TRBJ2-3, with 8 bases that match TRBD2. Germline V gene lookup returns CDR1 SGHAT and CDR2 FQNNGV. The CDR3 is made up of 17 amino acids. Unmatched junction bases numbered 11, after V lost 6 bases and J lost 0 bases. The CDR3 bases are TGTGCCAGCAGATGCGCCATACTAGCGGCTAGCACAGATACGCAGTATTTT. It specifies CASRCAILAASTDTQYF.

CDR3 region: CSVGASGGDTQYF. CDR3 DNA sequence: TGCAGCGTTGGGGCTAGCGGGGGGGATACGCAGTATTTT. V usage is TRBV29-1 and J usage is TRBJ2-3; 11 bases align to TRBD2. The CDR3 has 13 residues. V lost 4 bases and J lost 6; bases outside the gene matches: 3. In germline, CDR1 is SQVTM, CDR2 ANQGSEA.

This clonotype was seen a few times. The V and J genes are TRBV3-1 and TRBJ1-4; 9 bases match TRBD1. Trimming removed 8 bases from V and 8 bases from J; junction bases left unmatched: 12. The CDR3 runs 15 residues. CDR1 is LGHDT, CDR2 YNNKEL, per germline (reference sequence). The DNA of the CDR3 is TGTGCCAGCGGGATTCCGGGACAGGGCGGGGAAAAACTGTTTTTT. This sequence encodes CASGIPGQGGEKLFF.

This clonotype was counted between two and nine times. The chain uses TRBV5-1 and TRBJ2-7; 10 bases line up with TRBD2. Looked up from germline, CDR1 is SGHRS and CDR2 is YFSETQ. The V gene end was trimmed by 4 bases and the J gene end by 5 bases; junction bases not matched to a gene: 6. The CDR3 contains 14 residues. CDR3 sequence: CASSPQTSGDEQYF. In DNA, the CDR3 is TGCGCCAGCAGCCCTCAAACTAGCGGGGACGAGCAGTACTTC.

The V and J genes are TRBV3-1 and TRBJ2-4; D may be TRBD2 (5 bases). Between the trimmed V and J ends, which lost 0 bases and 0 bases, there was a span of 18 bases. The CDR3 length is 19 residues. Germline V gene sequence: CDR1 LGHDT, CDR2 YNNKEL (reference sequence). Here the CDR3 reads CASSQDGLVGDLAKNIQYF. CDR3 coding DNA: TGTGCCAGCAGCCAAGATGGGCTAGTGGGAGACCTAGCCAAAAACATTCAGTACTTC.

The J gene is TRBJ2-2, the V gene TRBV4-1; the match to TRBD2 covers 8 bases. Germline V gene sequence: CDR1 MGHRA, CDR2 YSYEKL. The CDR3 is 16 amino acids. After removal of 0 bases from V and 3 bases from J, the junction contained 3 bases not matched to a gene. This chain's CDR3 is CASSQDRREDTGELFF. CDR3 nucleotide sequence: TGCGCCAGCAGCCAAGATCGGCGGGAGGACACCGGGGAGCTGTTTTTT.

The gene calls are TRBV24-1 and TRBJ2-7, with D unresolved. The V end was cut by 0 bases, the J end by 2 bases, with 10 bases between. Looked up from germline, CDR1 is KGHDR and CDR2 is SFDVKD. This CDR3 is 15 amino acids long. CDR3: CATSDLIGSPYEQYF. CDR3 DNA sequence: TGTGCCACCAGTGATTTGATCGGGTCCCCCTACGAGCAGTACTTC.

The chain couples TRBV20-1 to TRBJ2-4; D gene uncertain. In germline, CDR1 is DFQATT, CDR2 SNEGSKA (reference sequence). The CDR3 is made up of 13 amino acids. Trimming pared 4 bases from V and 10 bases from J, leaving 17 bases between. The CDR3 here is CSAISKAPLIQYF. The CDR3 nucleotides read TGCAGTGCTATTTCCAAAGCTCCTTTAATTCAGTACTTC.

The V call is TRBV6-1, the J call TRBJ1-2, with a weak D call TRBD1 (5 bases). V was trimmed by 4 bases and J by 4 bases, leaving 19 bases between them. The CDR3 loop spans 16 amino acids. Germline V CDR1 and CDR2: MNHNS, SASEGT. The CDR3 here is CASSALGAGDSYGYTF. The CDR3 nucleotides are TGTGCCAGCAGTGCATTAGGGGCCGGGGACTCCTATGGCTACACCTTC.

This clonotype has more than one count but fewer than ten. The chain has TRBV25-1 and TRBJ2-7, with a possible D match to TRBD2 (5 bases). Looked up from germline, CDR1 is MGHDK and CDR2 is SYGVNS. CDR3 size: 13 residues. Trimming shortened V by 5 bases and J by 4 bases, and 12 bases separated the two germline ends. CDR3 residues: CASSFPSQYEQYF. The CDR3 DNA reads TGTGCCAGCAGTTTCCCTAGCCAGTACGAGCAGTACTTC.

J is TRBJ2-3 and V is TRBV20-1, with 9 bases fitting TRBD2. V was clipped by 6 bases and J by 7 bases; unmatched bases: 8. The CDR3 totals 13 residues. From germline, CDR1 is DFQATT and CDR2 SNEGSKA (reference sequence). In DNA form, the CDR3 reads TGCAGTGCCCGAGAAGCGGGAGGCCATACGCAGTATTTT. Protein: CSAREAGGHTQYF.

V gene TRBV21-1 combines with J gene TRBJ1-2; the DNA was not used to check the table's D call, TRBD1. TRBV21-1 counts as a pseudogene. The CDR3 totals 15 residues. CDR3 amino acids: CASSAQTGGDYGYTF. CDR3 in DNA: TGTGCCAGCAGCGCCCAGACAGGGGGCGACTATGGCTACACCTTC.

This clonotype was recorded a few times. CDR3 coding DNA: TGCAGTGCTAGAGCCAGGGCCAAAAACATTCAGTACTTC. Protein: CSARARAKNIQYF. The chain recombines TRBV20-1 with TRBJ2-4; D not resolved. Trimming pared 1 base from V and 1 base from J, leaving 5 bases between. Germline CDR1 and CDR2: DFQATT and SNEGSKA (reference sequence). The CDR3 consists of 13 residues.

V and J are TRBV19 and TRBJ1-1; 9 nucleotides match TRBD1. The CDR3 has 14 amino acids. CDR1 is LNHDA and CDR2 is SQIVND in the germline V gene (reference sequence). The J segment lost 3 bases and the V segment lost 3 bases, leaving 2 bases of the junction unmatched. The CDR3 sequence: CASSIRDRDTEAFF. The CDR3, as DNA: TGTGCCAGTAGTATCCGGGACAGGGACACTGAAGCTTTCTTT.

Points on this clonotype: Given a much more abundant clone one base away, this may be a read error. V gene TRBV27 combines with J gene TRBJ2-5; D gene uncertain. This CDR3 is 14 amino acids long. From germline, CDR1 is MNHEY and CDR2 SMNVEV (reference sequence). CDR3 nucleotides: TGTGCCAGCAGTTTGACTGGACGACAAGAGGCCCAGTACTTC. Residues: CASSLTGRQEAQYF.

The chain has TRBV12-3 or TRBV12-4 and TRBJ1-5; tentatively, D is TRBD1 (6 bases). V shed 3 bases and J shed 5 bases, with 11 bases lying between them. The CDR3 totals 14 residues. The chain's CDR3 is CASSLGATYQPQHF. The CDR3 DNA reads as TGTGCCAGCAGTTTGGGGGCCACCTATCAGCCCCAGCATTTT.